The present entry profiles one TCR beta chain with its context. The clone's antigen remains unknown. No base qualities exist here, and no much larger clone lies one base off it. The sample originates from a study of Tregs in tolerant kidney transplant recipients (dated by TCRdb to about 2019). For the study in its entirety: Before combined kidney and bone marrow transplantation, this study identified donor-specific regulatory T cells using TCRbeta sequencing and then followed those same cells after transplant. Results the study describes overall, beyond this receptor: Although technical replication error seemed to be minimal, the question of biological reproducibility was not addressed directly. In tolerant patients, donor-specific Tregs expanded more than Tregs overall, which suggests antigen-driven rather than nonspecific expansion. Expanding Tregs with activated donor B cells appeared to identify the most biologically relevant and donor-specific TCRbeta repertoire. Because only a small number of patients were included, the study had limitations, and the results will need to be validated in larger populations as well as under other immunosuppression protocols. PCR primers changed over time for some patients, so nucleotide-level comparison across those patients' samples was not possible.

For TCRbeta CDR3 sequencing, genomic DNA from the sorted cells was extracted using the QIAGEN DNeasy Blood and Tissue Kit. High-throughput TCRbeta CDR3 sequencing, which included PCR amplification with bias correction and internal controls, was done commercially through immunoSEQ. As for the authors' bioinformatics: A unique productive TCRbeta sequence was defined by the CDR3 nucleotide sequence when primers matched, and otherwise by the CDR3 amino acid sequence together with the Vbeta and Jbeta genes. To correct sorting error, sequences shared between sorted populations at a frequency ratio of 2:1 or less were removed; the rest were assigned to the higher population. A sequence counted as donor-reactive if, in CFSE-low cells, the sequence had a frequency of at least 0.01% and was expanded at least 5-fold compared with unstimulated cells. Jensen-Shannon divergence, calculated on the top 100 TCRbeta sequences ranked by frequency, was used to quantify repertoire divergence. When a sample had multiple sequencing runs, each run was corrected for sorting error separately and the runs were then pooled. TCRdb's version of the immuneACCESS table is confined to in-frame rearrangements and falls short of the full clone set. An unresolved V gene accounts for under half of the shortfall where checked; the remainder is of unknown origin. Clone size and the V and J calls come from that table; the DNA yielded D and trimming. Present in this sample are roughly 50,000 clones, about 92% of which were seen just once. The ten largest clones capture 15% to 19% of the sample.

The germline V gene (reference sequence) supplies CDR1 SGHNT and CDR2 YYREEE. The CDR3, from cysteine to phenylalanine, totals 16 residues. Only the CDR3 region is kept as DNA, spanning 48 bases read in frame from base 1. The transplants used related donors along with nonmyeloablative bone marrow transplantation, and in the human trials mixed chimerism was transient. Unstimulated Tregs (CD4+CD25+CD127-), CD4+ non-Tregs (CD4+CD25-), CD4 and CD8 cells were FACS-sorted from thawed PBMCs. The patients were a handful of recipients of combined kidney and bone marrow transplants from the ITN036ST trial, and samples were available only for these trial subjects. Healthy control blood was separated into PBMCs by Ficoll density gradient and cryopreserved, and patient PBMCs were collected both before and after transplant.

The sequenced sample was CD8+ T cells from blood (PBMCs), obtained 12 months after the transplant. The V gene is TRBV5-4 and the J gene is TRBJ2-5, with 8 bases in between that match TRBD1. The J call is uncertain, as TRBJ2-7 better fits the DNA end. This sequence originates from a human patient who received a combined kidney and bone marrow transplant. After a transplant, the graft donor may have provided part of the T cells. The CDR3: CASSSLDRVTRYEQYF. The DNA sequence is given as TGTGCCAGCAGCTCCTTGGACAGGGTGACTCGCTACGAGCAGTACTTC.